This T cell receptor beta chain was captured in a study of OX40 agonist ivuxolimab in advanced cancers. CDR1 MGHRA and CDR2 YSYEKL come from the germline V gene. This CDR3 is 17 amino acids long. Trimming shortened V by 1 base and J by 4 bases, and 19 bases separated the two germline ends. Assay: immunoSEQ multiplex PCR; the TCRdb copy retains only in-frame clones and omits some. The sample lists tens of thousands of clones, approximately 92% occurring once. The origin of this receptor is an adult with an advanced solid tumor such as melanoma, head and neck, liver or kidney cancer. The chain employs TRBV4-1 and TRBJ1-1; possible D gene TRBD1, 5 bases. Source: CD4+ or CD8+ T cells sorted from blood, taken in a trial of the OX40 agonist ivuxolimab. The CDR3 DNA sequence: TGCGCCAGCAGCCAAGGCGAATTTTTTGGGGCGGGCACTGAAGCTTTCTTT. Translating gives CASSQGEFFGAGTEAFF.